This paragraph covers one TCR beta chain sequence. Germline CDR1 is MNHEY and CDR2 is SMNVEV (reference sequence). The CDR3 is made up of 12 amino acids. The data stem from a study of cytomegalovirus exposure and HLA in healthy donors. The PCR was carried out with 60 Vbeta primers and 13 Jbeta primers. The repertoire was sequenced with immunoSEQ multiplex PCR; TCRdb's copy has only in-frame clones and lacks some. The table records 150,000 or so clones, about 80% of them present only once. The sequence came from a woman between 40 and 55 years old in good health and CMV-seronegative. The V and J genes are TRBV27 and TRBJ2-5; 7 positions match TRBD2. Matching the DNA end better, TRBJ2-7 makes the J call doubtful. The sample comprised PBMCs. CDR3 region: CASRGGPYEQYF. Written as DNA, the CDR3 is TGTGCCAGCCGCGGGGGTCCCTACGAGCAGTACTTC.